This T cell receptor (beta chain) was retrieved from a study of CD8 T cells in ankylosing spondylitis. Findings and caveats of the study: Characteristic, it appeared, of ankylosing spondylitis blood was a TCR beta motif of several highly homologous variants.

TCRdb reprocessed the 5' RACE reads via MiXCR and lists one record per CDR3 protein. The sample yields approximately 540,000 distinct CDR3 sequences, roughly 12% seen once. This clonotype was counted a single time. Antigen specificity is unknown. This clonotype was sampled from a male donor with ankylosing spondylitis. Sequencing input: blood, either unsorted or a sorted T cell fraction (not recorded which).

The CDR3 coding sequence is TGTGCCAGCAGTCATGGGCTAGCGGGAGTAGCGAACACCGGGGAGCTGTTTTTT. This codes for CASSHGLAGVANTGELFF. The chain employs TRBV6-1 and TRBJ2-2; 10 bases align to TRBD2. With 5 bases clipped from V and 0 bases from J, the junction kept 9 bases outside the gene matches. The CDR3 has 18 residues. Germline CDR1 MNHNS, CDR2 SASEGT.